In its sample, the clone carrying this TCR beta chain was seen a few times. Antigen unknown. Bulk TCR libraries used previously described methods and listed TCR primers. TCRdb used MiXCR to reprocess the PCR reads, holding one entry per CDR3 protein. The table records about 640,000 distinct CDR3 sequences, 20% of them present only once. With V trimmed by 0 bases and J by 6 bases, 7 bases remained unmatched. There are 15 residues in the CDR3. Germline lookup yields CDR1 MNHEY and CDR2 SVGAGI. The data were taken from a study of molecular identifiers for immune sequencing clone quantification. Naive CD8 library inputs spanned roughly 17,000 to 1,100,000 sorted cells and 10%, 30% or 50% RNA. Study-level points and caveats: Highly expanded clones may be undercounted when identical TCR molecules share barcodes.

The TCR comes from a human donor in good health. Some libraries in this study had Jurkat cell RNA spiked in. The sample was naive CD8+ T cells from blood, with Jurkat cell RNA spiked in. The subset was: FACS-sorted CD8+CD4-CCR7+CD45RA+ naive T cells. The rearrangement links TRBV6-5 to TRBJ1-1; 7 bases map to TRBD1. This CDR3 reads CASSYSNDRAPEAFF. DNA for the CDR3: TGTGCCAGCAGTTACTCGAATGACAGGGCGCCTGAAGCTTTCTTT.